Listed here are 5 T cell receptor beta chains from one sample, sequenced in a study of OX40 agonist ivuxolimab in advanced cancers. This table comes from immunoSEQ multiplex PCR, and its TCRdb copy is limited to in-frame clones, with some not included. The repertoire consists of about 17,000 clones, with roughly 84% occurring once and the leading ten covering 10% to 15%. The sample was CD4+ or CD8+ T cells sorted from blood, taken in a trial of the OX40 agonist ivuxolimab. The receptors originated from an adult with an advanced solid tumor such as melanoma, head and neck, liver or kidney cancer.

The J gene is TRBJ1-2, the V gene TRBV6-6; D is unresolved. V lost 2 bases and J lost 3, with 7 bases in between. This CDR3 contains 13 residues. Per the germline V gene, CDR1 is MNHNY and CDR2 is SVGAGI (reference sequence). The CDR3 DNA reads TGTGCCAGCAGTTACCTTGGAGACTATGGCTACACCTTC. Residues: CASSYLGDYGYTF.

This chain connects TRBV5-1 to TRBJ2-1, with no clear D. The germline V gene encodes CDR1 SGHRS and CDR2 YFSETQ. V lost 1 base, J lost 0 bases, and 8 bases lay in between. This CDR3 contains 15 residues. The CDR3 reads CASSLSQVSYNEQFF. For the CDR3, the DNA is TGCGCCAGCAGCTTGTCGCAGGTCTCCTACAATGAGCAGTTCTTC.

The chain employs TRBV5-1 and TRBJ1-3; perhaps TRBD1 as D (5 bases). Trimming cost V 4 bases and J 2 bases, with 16 bases left between them. Germline V gives CDR1 SGHRS, CDR2 YFSETQ. This CDR3 is 16 amino acids long. For the CDR3, the DNA is TGCGCCAGCAGCCCCGGGGACCCGTTAACTGGAAACACCATATATTTT. Amino acids: CASSPGDPLTGNTIYF.

The rearrangement uses TRBV19 and TRBJ2-7; maybe TRBD1 (6 bases). Germline V gene lookup returns CDR1 LNHDA and CDR2 SQIVND (reference sequence). V gave up 4 bases and J gave up 0 bases, with 10 bases separating them. This CDR3 is built from 14 residues. This chain's CDR3 is CASSSDRTSYEQYF. CDR3 DNA sequence: TGTGCCAGTAGTAGTGACAGGACCTCCTACGAGCAGTACTTC.

J is TRBJ2-1 and V is TRBV1; the D call in the table, TRBD2, was not verified against the DNA. TRBV1 is a known pseudogene. This CDR3 comprises 13 residues. The CDR3 spells CTSSQVSRDEQFF. The DNA for the CDR3 is TGCACCAGCAGCCAAGTTTCGCGGGATGAGCAGTTCTTC.